These 18 T cell receptor beta chains came from one sample sequenced in a study of beta chain features in type 1 diabetes. Expressed TCRB transcripts were sequenced because the entire RNA isolate underwent reverse transcription. Produced via immunoSEQ multiplex PCR; TCRdb's table is partial and in-frame only. The data hold 200,000 to 250,000 clones, with approximately 11% observed a single time. The sample was central memory CD4+ T cells from blood. These receptor sequences come from a young man in good health.

This clone showed up many times. The chain combines TRBV30 with TRBJ2-7; no firm D call. The CDR3 is 13 residues long. Germline V gives CDR1 GTSNPN, CDR2 SVGIG (reference sequence). V was trimmed by 0 bases and J by 6 bases, leaving 12 bases between them. CDR3 loop: CAWSVDTLREQYF. The CDR3 DNA reads as TGTGCCTGGAGTGTAGACACTCTCCGCGAGCAGTACTTC.

The chain links TRBV4-1 to TRBJ1-1, with a tentative D call TRBD1 (5 bases). The CDR3 spans 13 residues. Germline-derived CDR1 and CDR2 are MGHRA and YSYEKL. The V end lost 0 bases, the J end lost 5 bases, and 7 bases lay between the germline ends. The CDR3, as DNA: TGCGCCAGCAGCCAAGAGGAGGGGACTGAAGCTTTCTTT. It specifies CASSQEEGTEAFF.

This clone came up a few times. The V call is TRBV7-8, the J call TRBJ2-7; TRBD1 matches 7 bases. The V and J ends lost 5 bases and 5 bases, in that order; junction bases with no gene match: 9. The CDR3 extends over 14 amino acids. The germline V gene encodes CDR1 SGHVS and CDR2 FQNEAQ. CDR3 loop: CASSKGADYNEQYF. CDR3 nucleotide sequence: TGTGCCAGCAGCAAGGGGGCAGACTATAACGAGCAGTACTTC.

This clone was counted between two and nine times. The V and J genes are TRBV7-2 and TRBJ2-3; 7 bases agree with TRBD2. The CDR3 is 18 residues long. V dropped 1 base and J dropped 4; count of bases not matched to a gene: 14. The germline gives CDR1 SGHTA, CDR2 FQGNSA. The CDR3 loop reads CASSLEGSGDQHADTQYF. DNA of the CDR3: TGTGCCAGCAGCTTAGAGGGCAGCGGGGACCAGCACGCAGATACGCAGTATTTT.

The chain employs TRBV30 and TRBJ2-2; 10 bases agree with TRBD1. There are 13 residues in the CDR3. CDR1 and CDR2 from the germline V gene are GTSNPN and SVGIG (reference sequence). The CDR3 loop is CALGQGMTGELFF. The CDR3 region has the DNA TGTGCACTGGGACAGGGGATGACCGGGGAGCTGTTTTTT. Drawing the rest from reference TRBV30 and TRBJ2-2, the complete variable domain is SQTIHQWPATLVQPVGSPLSLECTVEGTSNPNLYWYRQAAGRGLQLLFYSVGIGQISSEVPQNLSASRPQDRQFILSSKKLLLSDSGFYLCALGQGMTGELFFGEGSRLTVL.

The J gene is TRBJ2-7, the V gene TRBV28, with D perhaps assigned TRBD1 or TRBD2 (5 bases each). Germline V gives CDR1 MDHEN, CDR2 SYDVKM. The CDR3 has 15 amino acids. V was trimmed by 1 base and J by 1 base, leaving 11 bases between them. The CDR3 loop reads CASSLSGRFSYEQYF. CDR3 nucleotides: TGTGCCAGCAGTTTATCGGGACGGTTTTCCTACGAGCAGTACTTC.

CDR3 protein: CASSSFSGRGYEQYF. For the CDR3, the DNA is TGCGCCAGCAGCTCCTTTAGCGGGAGGGGCTACGAGCAGTACTTC. V and J are TRBV5-1 and TRBJ2-7, with 11 nucleotides matching TRBD2. Germline CDR1 and CDR2: SGHRS and YFSETQ. With 3 bases clipped from V and 3 bases from J, the junction kept 5 bases outside the gene matches. The CDR3 has 15 amino acids. The variable domain in full, completed from reference TRBV5-1 and TRBJ2-7, reads KAGVTQTPRYLIKTRGQQVTLSCSPISGHRSVSWYQQTPGQGLQFLFEYFSETQRNKGNFPGRFSGRQFSNSRSEMNVSTLELGDSALYLCASSSFSGRGYEQYFGPGTRLTVT.

This clone turned up a few times. V and J are TRBV20-1 and TRBJ1-4; D ambiguous. The CDR3 runs 10 residues. Trimming took 5 bases from V and 12 from J, leaving 10 bases between them. The germline CDR1 and CDR2 sequences are DFQATT and SNEGSKA (reference sequence). Written as DNA, the CDR3 is TGCAGTGCTGGCCAATTCCAACTGTTTTTT. This gives the protein CSAGQFQLFF.

The chain joins TRBV7-2 to TRBJ1-2; 7 bases line up with TRBD1. V shed 5 bases and J 7 bases; nucleotides not matched to a gene: 7. This CDR3 spans 13 amino acids. CDR1 and CDR2 from the germline V gene are SGHTA and FQGNSA. The CDR3 region has the DNA TGTGCCAGCAGCCTTGACAGGGTCGGTGGCTACACCTTC. Translating gives CASSLDRVGGYTF.

This clone was seen only a few times. The genes are TRBV7-9 and TRBJ1-3; a weak D match, TRBD1 (6 bases). V was trimmed by 0 bases and J by 4 bases, leaving 10 bases between them. Germline CDR1 SEHNR, CDR2 FQNEAQ (reference sequence). CDR3 length: 15 residues. The CDR3 here is CASSLARQAGNTIYF. CDR3 DNA sequence: TGTGCCAGCAGCTTAGCCCGACAGGCGGGAAACACCATATATTTT.

The chain combines TRBV29-1 with TRBJ2-1; D possibly uses TRBD1 or TRBD2 (7 bases each). Per germline, CDR1 SQVTM and CDR2 ANQGSEA. Trimming pared 4 bases from V and 6 bases from J, leaving 19 bases between. The CDR3 consists of 15 residues. As DNA, the CDR3 is TGCAGCGTTGGGGCAGGGGGGGCCTGGCGCAATGAGCAGTTCTTC. Translated, it gives CSVGAGGAWRNEQFF.

This clone showed up just a few times. This chain connects TRBV14 to TRBJ2-5, with D unresolved. The germline gives CDR1 SGHDN, CDR2 FVKESK. This CDR3 is 16 amino acids long. Trimming stripped 1 base from V and 2 bases from J, with 14 bases between. The DNA of the CDR3 is TGTGCCAGCAGCCAAGCCATCCGGGTGGAGCAAGAGACCCAGTACTTC. It specifies CASSQAIRVEQETQYF. The full variable domain, completed using reference TRBV14 and TRBJ2-5, is EAGVTQFPSHSVIEKGQTVTLRCDPISGHDNLYWYRRVMGKEIKFLLHFVKESKQDESGMPNNRFLAERTGGTYSTLKVQPAELEDSGVYFCASSQAIRVEQETQYFGPGTRLLVL.

This clone was picked up many times. The chain uses TRBV7-8 and TRBJ2-1; D not certain. The germline gives CDR1 SGHVS, CDR2 FQNEAQ. The germline V and J ends were trimmed by 7 bases and 4 bases, with 14 bases remaining between them. This CDR3 comprises 14 residues. CDR3 sequence reads: CASTLDSIYNEQFF. The DNA for the CDR3 is TGTGCCAGCACCCTCGACTCGATTTACAATGAGCAGTTCTTC.

The chain joins TRBV5-1 to TRBJ2-6; D not certain. Per germline, CDR1 SGHRS and CDR2 YFSETQ. The CDR3 consists of 16 residues. The ends were cut back, 7 bases at V and 4 bases at J, with 18 bases in the middle. CDR3 sequence (DNA): TGCGCCAGCGCGTCCTCTGACACAGCCGGGGCCAACGTCCTGACTTTC. Its protein product is CASASSDTAGANVLTF.

This clone has more than one count but fewer than ten. This rearrangement joins TRBV2 to TRBJ2-1; the D gene is possibly TRBD2 (5 bases). CDR3 length: 12 amino acids. Germline CDR1 and CDR2: SNHLY and FYNNEI. Between the trimmed V and J ends, which lost 6 bases and 9 bases, there was a span of 12 bases. The CDR3 DNA reads as TGTGCCAGCAGCCGGGGTACCCCTGAGCAGTTCTTC. Amino acids: CASSRGTPEQFF.

The chain joins TRBV29-1 to TRBJ1-2; D ambiguous. The ends were cut back, 4 bases at V and 8 bases at J, with 17 bases in the middle. The CDR3 runs 13 residues. Germline V gives CDR1 SQVTM, CDR2 ANQGSEA. The CDR3, as DNA: TGCAGCGTTGCGGGTCCAAACTGGCGGGGCTACACCTTC. It encodes CSVAGPNWRGYTF.

As concerns this clone: A read error may explain this, as a much larger clone is one base away. The chain has TRBV5-6 and TRBJ2-1; the match to TRBD1 covers 9 bases. The V gene's germline CDR1 is SGHDT and CDR2 YYEEEE. The CDR3 has 19 residues. With 3 bases clipped from V and 0 bases from J, the junction kept 13 bases outside the gene matches. The CDR3 DNA reads TGTGCCAGCAGCTGGGACAGGGCGAATCGGGGTAACTCCTACAATGAGCAGTTCTTC. It translates to CASSWDRANRGNSYNEQFF.

The CDR3 DNA reads as TGCAGCATCTCAGTTGGACAAATTAACAATGAGCAGTTCTTC. Protein product: CSISVGQINNEQFF. The V and J genes are TRBV29-1 and TRBJ2-1; maybe TRBD1 (5 bases). The CDR3 runs to 14 residues. Trimming pared 8 bases from V and 5 bases from J, leaving 19 bases between. CDR1 is SQVTM, CDR2 ANQGSEA, per germline.